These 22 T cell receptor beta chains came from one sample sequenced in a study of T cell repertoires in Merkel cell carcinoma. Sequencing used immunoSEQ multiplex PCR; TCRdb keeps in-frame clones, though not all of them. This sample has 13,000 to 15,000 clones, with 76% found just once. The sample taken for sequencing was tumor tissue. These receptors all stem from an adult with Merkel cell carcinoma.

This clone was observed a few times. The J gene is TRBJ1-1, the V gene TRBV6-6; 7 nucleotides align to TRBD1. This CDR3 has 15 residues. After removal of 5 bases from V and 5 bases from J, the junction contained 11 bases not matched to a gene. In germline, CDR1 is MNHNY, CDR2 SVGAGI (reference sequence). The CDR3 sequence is CASSRSTGAGTEAFF. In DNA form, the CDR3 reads TGTGCCAGCAGTCGATCTACAGGGGCAGGGACTGAAGCTTTCTTT.

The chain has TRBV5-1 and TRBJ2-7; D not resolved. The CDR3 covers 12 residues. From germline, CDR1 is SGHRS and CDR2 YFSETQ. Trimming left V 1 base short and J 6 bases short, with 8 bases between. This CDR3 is CASSLPGSEQYF. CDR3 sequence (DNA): TGCGCCAGCAGCTTGCCTGGTAGCGAGCAGTACTTC.

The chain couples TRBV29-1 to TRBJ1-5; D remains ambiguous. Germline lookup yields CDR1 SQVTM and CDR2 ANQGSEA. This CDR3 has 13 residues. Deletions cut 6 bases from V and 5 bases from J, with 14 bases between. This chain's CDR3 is CSVRFRRDQPQHF. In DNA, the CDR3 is TGCAGCGTCCGTTTCCGGCGAGATCAGCCCCAGCATTTT.

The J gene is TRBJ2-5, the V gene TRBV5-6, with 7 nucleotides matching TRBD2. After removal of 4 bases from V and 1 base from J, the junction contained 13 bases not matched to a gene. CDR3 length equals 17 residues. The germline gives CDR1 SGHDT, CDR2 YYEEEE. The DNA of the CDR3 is TGTGCCAGCAGCCAGAAGAGAAGCGGGGTTGTCCAAGAGACCCAGTACTTC. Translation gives CASSQKRSGVVQETQYF.

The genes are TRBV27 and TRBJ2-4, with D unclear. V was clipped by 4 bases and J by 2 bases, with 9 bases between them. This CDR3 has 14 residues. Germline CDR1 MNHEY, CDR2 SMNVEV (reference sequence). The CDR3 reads CASSSPRSKNIQYF. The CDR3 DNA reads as TGTGCCAGCAGTTCCCCAAGGTCCAAAAACATTCAGTACTTC.

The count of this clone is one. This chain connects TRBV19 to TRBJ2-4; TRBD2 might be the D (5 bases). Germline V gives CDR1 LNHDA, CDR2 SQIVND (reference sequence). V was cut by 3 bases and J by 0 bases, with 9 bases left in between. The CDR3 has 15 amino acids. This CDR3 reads CASSMGGLAKNIQYF. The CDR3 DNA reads TGTGCCAGTAGTATGGGCGGGTTAGCCAAAAACATTCAGTACTTC.

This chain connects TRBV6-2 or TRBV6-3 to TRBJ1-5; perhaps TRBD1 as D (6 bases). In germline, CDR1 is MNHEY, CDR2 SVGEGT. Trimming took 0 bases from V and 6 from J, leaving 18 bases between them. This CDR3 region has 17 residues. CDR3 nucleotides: TGTGCCAGCAGTTACTCGACTGGGACAAGTCGACTTCAGCCCCAGCATTTT. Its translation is CASSYSTGTSRLQPQHF.

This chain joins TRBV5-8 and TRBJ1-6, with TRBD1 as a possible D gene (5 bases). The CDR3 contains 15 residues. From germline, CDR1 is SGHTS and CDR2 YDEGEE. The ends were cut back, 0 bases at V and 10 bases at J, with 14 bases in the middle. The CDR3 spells CASSLGSGFRSPLHF. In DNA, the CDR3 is TGTGCCAGCAGCTTGGGGTCAGGGTTCCGGTCACCCCTCCACTTT.

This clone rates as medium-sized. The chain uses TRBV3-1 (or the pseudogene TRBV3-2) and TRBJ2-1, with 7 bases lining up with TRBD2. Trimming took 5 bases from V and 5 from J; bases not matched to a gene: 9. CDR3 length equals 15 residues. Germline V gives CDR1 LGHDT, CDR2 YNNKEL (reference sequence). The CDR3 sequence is CASSFWGREDNEQFF. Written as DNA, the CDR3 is TGTGCCAGCAGCTTTTGGGGGAGGGAGGACAATGAGCAGTTCTTC.

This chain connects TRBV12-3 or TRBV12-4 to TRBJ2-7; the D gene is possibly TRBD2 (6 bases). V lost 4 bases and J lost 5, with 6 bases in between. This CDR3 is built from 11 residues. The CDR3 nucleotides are TGTGCCAGCAGTTGGAGGGACGAGCAGTACTTC. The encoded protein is CASSWRDEQYF.

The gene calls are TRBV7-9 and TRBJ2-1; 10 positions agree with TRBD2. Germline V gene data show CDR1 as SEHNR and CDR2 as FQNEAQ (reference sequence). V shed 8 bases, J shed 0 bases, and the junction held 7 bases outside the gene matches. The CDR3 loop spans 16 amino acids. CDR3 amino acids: CASFKREGSSYNEQFF. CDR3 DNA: TGTGCCAGCTTCAAGCGGGAGGGTAGCTCCTACAATGAGCAGTTCTTC. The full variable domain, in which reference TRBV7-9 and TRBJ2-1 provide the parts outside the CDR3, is DTGVSQNPRHKITKRGQNVTFRCDPISEHNRLYWYRQTLGQGPEFLTYFQNEAQLEKSRLLSDRFSAERPKGSFSTLEIQRTEQGDSAMYLCASFKREGSSYNEQFFGPGTRLTVL.

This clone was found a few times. CDR3 protein: CASRQVSTNEKLFF. The CDR3 coding sequence is TGTGCCAGCAGGCAAGTGTCAACTAATGAAAAACTGTTTTTT. The chain employs TRBV2 and TRBJ1-4; D is undetermined. Per the germline V gene, CDR1 is SNHLY and CDR2 is FYNNEI. V lost 6 bases to trimming and J lost 0 bases, with 8 bases between them. The CDR3 is 14 residues long.

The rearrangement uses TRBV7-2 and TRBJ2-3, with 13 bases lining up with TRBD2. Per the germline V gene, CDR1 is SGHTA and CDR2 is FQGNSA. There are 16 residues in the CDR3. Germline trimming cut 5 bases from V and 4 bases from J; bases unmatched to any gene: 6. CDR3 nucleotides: TGTGCCAGCAGCCCCCGGACTAGCGGGGGCGCAGATACGCAGTATTTT. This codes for CASSPRTSGGADTQYF.

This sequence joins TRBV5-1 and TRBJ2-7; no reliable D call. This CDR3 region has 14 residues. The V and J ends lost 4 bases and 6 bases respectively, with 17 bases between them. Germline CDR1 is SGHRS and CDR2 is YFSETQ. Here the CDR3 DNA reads TGCGCCAGCAGCCCTGAATTCGAAGCCTCCGAGCAGTACTTC. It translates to CASSPEFEASEQYF.

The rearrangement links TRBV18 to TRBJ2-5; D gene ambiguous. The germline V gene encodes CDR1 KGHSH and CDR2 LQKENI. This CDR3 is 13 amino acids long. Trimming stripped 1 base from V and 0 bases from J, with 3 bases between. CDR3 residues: CASSPRDQETQYF. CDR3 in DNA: TGTGCCAGCTCACCACGGGACCAAGAGACCCAGTACTTC.

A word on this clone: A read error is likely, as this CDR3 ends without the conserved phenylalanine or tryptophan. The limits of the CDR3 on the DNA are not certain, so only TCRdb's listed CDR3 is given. CDR3 sequence reads: CASSSRDED. The rearrangement joins TRBV21-1 to TRBJ1-5. TRBV21-1 constitutes a pseudogene. With termini counted, the CDR3 has 9 amino acids.

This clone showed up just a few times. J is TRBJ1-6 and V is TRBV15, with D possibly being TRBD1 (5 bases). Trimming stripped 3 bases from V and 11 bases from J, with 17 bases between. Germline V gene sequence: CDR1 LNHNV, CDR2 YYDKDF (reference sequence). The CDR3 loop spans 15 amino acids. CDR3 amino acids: CATSRVEQGSPPLHF. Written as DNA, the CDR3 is TGTGCCACCAGCAGGGTGGAGCAGGGATCGCCACCCCTCCACTTT.

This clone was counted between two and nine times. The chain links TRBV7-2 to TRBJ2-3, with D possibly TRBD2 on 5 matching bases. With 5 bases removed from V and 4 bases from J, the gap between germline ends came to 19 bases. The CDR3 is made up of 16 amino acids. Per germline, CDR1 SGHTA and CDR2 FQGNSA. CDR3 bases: TGTGCCAGCAGCCTCTACCGGGGATTGATGCCAGATACGCAGTATTTT. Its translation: CASSLYRGLMPDTQYF.

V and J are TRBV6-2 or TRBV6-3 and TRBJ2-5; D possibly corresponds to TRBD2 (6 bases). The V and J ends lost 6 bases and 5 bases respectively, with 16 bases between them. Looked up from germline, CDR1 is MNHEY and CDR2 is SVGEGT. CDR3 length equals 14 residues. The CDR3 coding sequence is TGTGCCAGCAGCAAAAGGCGGGGCCGGGAGACCCAGTACTTC. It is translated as CASSKRRGRETQYF.

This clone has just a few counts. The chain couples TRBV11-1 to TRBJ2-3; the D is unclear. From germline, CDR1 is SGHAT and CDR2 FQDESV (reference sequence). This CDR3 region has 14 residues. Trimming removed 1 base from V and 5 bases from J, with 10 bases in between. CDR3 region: CASSLGNPRDTQYF. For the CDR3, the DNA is TGTGCCAGCAGCTTAGGAAACCCTAGAGATACGCAGTATTTT.

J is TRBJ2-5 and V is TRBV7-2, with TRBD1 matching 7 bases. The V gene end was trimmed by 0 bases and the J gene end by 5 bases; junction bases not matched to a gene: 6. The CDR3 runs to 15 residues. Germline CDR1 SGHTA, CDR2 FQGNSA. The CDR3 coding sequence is TGTGCCAGCAGCTTAGCGAGGGGGCAATCGGAGACCCAGTACTTC. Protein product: CASSLARGQSETQYF.

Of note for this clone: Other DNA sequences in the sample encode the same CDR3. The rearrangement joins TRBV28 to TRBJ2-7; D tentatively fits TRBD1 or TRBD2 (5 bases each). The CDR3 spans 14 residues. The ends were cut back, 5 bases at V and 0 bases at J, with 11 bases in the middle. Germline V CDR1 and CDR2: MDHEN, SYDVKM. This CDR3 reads CASSPGTGSYEQYF. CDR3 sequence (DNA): TGTGCCAGCAGTCCCGGGACGGGCTCCTACGAGCAGTACTTC. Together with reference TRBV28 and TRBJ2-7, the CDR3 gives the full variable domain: DVKVTQSSRYLVKRTGEKVFLECVQDMDHENMFWYRQDPGLGLRLIYFSYDVKMKEKGDIPEGYSVSREKKERFSLILESASTNQTSMYLCASSPGTGSYEQYFGPGTRLTVT.